The clone carrying this TCR beta chain appeared a single time. In germline, CDR1 is SGHNT, CDR2 YENEEA. The CDR3 loop spans 13 amino acids. V dropped 3 bases and J dropped 10 bases, with 13 bases sitting between them. The protocol was immunoSEQ multiplex PCR, while the TCRdb copy is restricted to in-frame clones and leaves out a portion. The sample lists roughly 2 million clones, approximately 94% seen once, with roughly 0.13% in the top ten. This sample was taken from a study of shared clonotypes between healthy human individuals. V is TRBV11-3 and J is TRBJ2-1; D is undetermined. This clonotype originated in a man between 18 and 29 years old in good health. The sequenced sample consisted of naive CD4+ T cells sorted from blood. Subset meaning: CD45RA+ positively selected. This CDR3 is CASSLLPRGEQFF. As DNA, the CDR3 is TGTGCCAGCAGCTTGCTCCCGCGCGGAGAGCAGTTCTTC.